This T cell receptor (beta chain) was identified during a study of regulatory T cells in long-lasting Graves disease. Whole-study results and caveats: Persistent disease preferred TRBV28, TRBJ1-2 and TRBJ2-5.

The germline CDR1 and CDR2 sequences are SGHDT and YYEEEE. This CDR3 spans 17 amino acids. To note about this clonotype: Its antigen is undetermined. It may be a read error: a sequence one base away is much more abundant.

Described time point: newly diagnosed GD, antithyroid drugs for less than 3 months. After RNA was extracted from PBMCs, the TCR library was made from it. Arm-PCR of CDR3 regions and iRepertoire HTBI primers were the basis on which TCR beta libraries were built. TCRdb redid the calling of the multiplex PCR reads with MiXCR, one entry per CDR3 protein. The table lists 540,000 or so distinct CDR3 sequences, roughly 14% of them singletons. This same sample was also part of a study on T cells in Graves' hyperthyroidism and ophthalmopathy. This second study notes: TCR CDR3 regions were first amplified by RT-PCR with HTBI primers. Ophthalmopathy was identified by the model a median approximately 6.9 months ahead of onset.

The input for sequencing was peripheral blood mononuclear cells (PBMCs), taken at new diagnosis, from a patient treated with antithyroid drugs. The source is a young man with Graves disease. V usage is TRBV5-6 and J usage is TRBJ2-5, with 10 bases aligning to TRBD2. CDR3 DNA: TGTTCCAGCAGCGATTTTGGCGAGCGGGAGGGCCGAGAGACCCAGTACTTC. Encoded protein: CSSSDFGEREGRETQYF.